This paragraph covers one TCR beta chain sequence. This CDR3 has 13 residues. V was shortened by 0 bases and J by 8 bases, with 6 bases between the two germline ends. Germline V gives CDR1 SGDLS, CDR2 YYNGEE. The data were obtained in a study of patients and donors after allogeneic stem cell transplantation. TCRdb analysed the RT-PCR reads with MiXCR anew, one entry per CDR3 protein. Counted here are 410,000 or so distinct CDR3 sequences, 16% occurring once; the ten biggest clones make up less than 9.5%. Specimen: blood, either unsorted or a sorted T cell fraction (not recorded which). This TCR came from a human donor who was either an allogeneic HSCT recipient or a stem cell or donor lymphocyte infusion donor (not recorded which). It is not recorded whose cells these are; they may come from a transplant donor. The chain has TRBV9 and TRBJ1-6; unclear D gene. The CDR3 is CASSVEMDSPLHF. CDR3 bases: TGTGCCAGCAGCGTAGAAATGGATTCACCCCTCCACTTT.